This entry features one T cell receptor (beta chain) sequence. Antigen unknown. Trimming pared 2 bases from V and 0 bases from J, leaving 10 bases between. The CDR3 totals 16 residues. CDR1 MNHEY and CDR2 SVGAGI come from the germline V gene. A sample-barcoded 5' primer and a J-beta primer mix were used in a second PCR of roughly 7 to 12 cycles. TCRdb analysed the 5' RACE reads with MiXCR anew, one entry per CDR3 protein. The sample lists 1.5 million to 2 million distinct CDR3 sequences; 49% were seen once. These data come from a study of blood T cells in healthy people across ages. The wider study: Every two T cells gave about one barcoded beta molecule via template switching.

Findings and caveats of the study: Using unsorted PBMCs precluded a conclusive naive versus antigen-experienced comparison.

This sequence originates from a woman in her forties in good health. Sequencing was performed on blood. J is TRBJ1-4 and V is TRBV6-5, with D tentatively TRBD1 (5 bases). The CDR3 region has the DNA TGTGCCAGCAGTTACACAGGACTTTCAACTAATGAAAAACTGTTTTTT. This encodes CASSYTGLSTNEKLFF.